A single sample gave rise to the 14 T cell receptor beta chains below, sequenced in a study of blood T cell repertoires in COVID-19. TCRdb keeps only in-frame clones here, not all; method: immunoSEQ multiplex PCR. The sample consists of 250,000 to 350,000 clones, 89% of them appearing once. The sequenced sample was peripheral blood. Source of these receptors: a man aged 18 to 29 who had recovered from COVID-19.

The chain couples TRBV11-2 to TRBJ1-4, with TRBD1 as a possible D gene (5 bases). The germline V gene encodes CDR1 SGHAT and CDR2 FQNNGV. The CDR3 covers 14 residues. Trimming cost V 8 bases and J 9 bases, with 19 bases left between them. CDR3 nucleotides: TGTGCCAGCGGACAACATACTTCGATCCAAAAACTGTTTTTT. It encodes CASGQHTSIQKLFF.

The rearrangement joins TRBV16 to TRBJ2-2, with D perhaps matching TRBD1 (6 bases). The CDR3 covers 16 residues. The V end was cut by 4 bases, the J end by 0 bases, with 12 bases between. The germline gives CDR1 KGHSY, CDR2 FQNENV. This CDR3 is CASSLNREPNTGELFF. The DNA of the CDR3 is TGTGCCAGCAGCCTAAACAGGGAACCGAACACCGGGGAGCTGTTTTTT. The full variable domain, rest sourced from reference TRBV16 and TRBJ2-2, is GEEVAQTPKHLVRGEGQKAKLYCAPIKGHSYVFWYQQVLKNEFKFLISFQNENVFDETGMPKERFSAKCLPNSPCSLEIQATKLEDSAVYFCASSLNREPNTGELFFGEGSRLTVL.

In its sample, this clone was seen once. This rearrangement joins TRBV13 to TRBJ2-1; 7 bases agree with TRBD2. The V gene's germline CDR1 is PRHDT and CDR2 FYEKMQ (reference sequence). With 0 bases clipped from V and 5 bases from J, the junction kept 10 bases outside the gene matches. This CDR3 is 17 amino acids long. The DNA of the CDR3 is TGTGCCAGCAGCTTAGGACCGGGACTATCAACGAACAATGAGCAGTTCTTC. This codes for CASSLGPGLSTNNEQFF.

The rearrangement links TRBV6-4 to TRBJ1-5, with 7 positions matching TRBD1. Germline V gene sequence: CDR1 MRHNA, CDR2 SNTAGT. The CDR3 contains 14 residues. J gave up 6 bases and V 6 bases, and 8 bases lay outside the gene matches. The CDR3 nucleotides read TGTGCCAGCAGCATAACGACAGGGACTCAGCCCCAGCATTTT. Amino acids: CASSITTGTQPQHF.

Only one count was recorded for this clone. The chain uses TRBV7-3 and TRBJ2-1; TRBD1 aligns across 10 bases. Germline V lookup: CDR1 SGHTA, CDR2 FQGTGA. Trimming removed 5 bases from V and 5 bases from J; junction bases left unmatched: 6. The CDR3 extends over 15 amino acids. This chain's CDR3 is CASSAAGTGDNEQFF. CDR3 nucleotides: TGTGCCAGCAGCGCGGCCGGGACAGGGGACAATGAGCAGTTCTTC.

This chain uses TRBV7-2 with TRBJ2-1; 9 bases match TRBD2. V was pared by 0 bases and J by 5 bases, with 5 bases of the junction left unmatched. CDR1 is SGHTA, CDR2 FQGNSA, per germline. This CDR3 has 16 amino acids. CDR3 sequence: CASSLAPSGTNNEQFF. The CDR3 DNA follows: TGTGCCAGCAGCTTAGCTCCTAGCGGGACGAACAATGAGCAGTTCTTC.

This clone was recorded a few times. This rearrangement joins TRBV21-1 to TRBJ1-2. TRBV21-1 is recorded as a pseudogene. The CDR3 length is 15 residues. The CDR3 sequence is CASSIGGWAYGGYTF. Here the CDR3 DNA reads TGTGCCAGCAGCATAGGAGGATGGGCCTATGGAGGCTACACCTTC.

This chain joins TRBV6-5 and TRBJ1-2; 7 nucleotides line up with TRBD1. V lost 6 bases to trimming and J lost 4 bases; unmatched junction nucleotides: 2. The CDR3 has 12 residues. Germline V gene data show CDR1 as MNHEY and CDR2 as SVGAGI. DNA for the CDR3: TGTGCCAGCAGGGCAGGGGGCTATGGCTACACCTTC. Its protein product is CASRAGGYGYTF.

CDR3 sequence: CASSPSTSSDTQYF. The CDR3 DNA reads as TGTGCCAGCTCACCGTCCACTTCATCAGATACGCAGTATTTT. The rearrangement joins TRBV18 to TRBJ2-3; no clear D. The germline V and J ends were trimmed by 3 bases and 4 bases, with 11 bases remaining between them. CDR3 size: 14 residues. The germline gives CDR1 KGHSH, CDR2 LQKENI.

This clone was picked up a small number of times. The chain recombines TRBV25-1 with TRBJ1-6; D uncertain. The V and J ends lost 1 base and 6 bases respectively, with 4 bases between them. CDR1 MGHDK and CDR2 SYGVNS come from the germline V gene. This CDR3 spans 13 amino acids. CDR3: CASSELANSPLHF. CDR3 sequence (DNA): TGTGCCAGCAGTGAATTAGCTAATTCACCCCTCCACTTT.

V and J are TRBV27 and TRBJ2-1; D is ambiguous. Trimming removed 6 bases from V and 7 bases from J, with 13 bases in between. Germline V CDR1 and CDR2: MNHEY, SMNVEV (reference sequence). This CDR3 comprises 13 residues. The CDR3 sequence: CASSPAWANEQFF. The CDR3 DNA is TGTGCCAGCAGCCCGGCATGGGCAAATGAGCAGTTCTTC.

The rearrangement uses TRBV5-6 and TRBJ2-4, with D unresolved. The CDR3 consists of 14 residues. Germline CDR1 reads SGHDT; CDR2 reads YYEEEE. Trimming stripped 4 bases from V and 2 bases from J, with 10 bases between. The CDR3 spells CASSPVASKNIQYF. The CDR3 DNA reads TGTGCCAGCAGCCCCGTAGCATCCAAAAACATTCAGTACTTC. The complete variable domain, with remaining parts taken from reference TRBV5-6 and TRBJ2-4, reads DAGVTQSPTHLIKTRGQQVTLRCSPKSGHDTVSWYQQALGQGPQFIFQYYEEEERQRGNFPDRFSGHQFPNYSSELNVNALLLGDSALYLCASSPVASKNIQYFGAGTRLSVL.

In DNA form, the CDR3 reads TGTGCCAGCAGCTCACAGGGGTTGGGAGAGACCCAGTACTTC. Protein sequence: CASSSQGLGETQYF. The genes are TRBV7-3 and TRBJ2-5, with 7 positions matching TRBD1. This CDR3 has 14 amino acids. Germline values: CDR1 SGHTA, CDR2 FQGTGA. V shed 4 bases and J 4 bases; nucleotides not matched to a gene: 6.

The V gene is TRBV6-6, the J gene TRBJ1-1; D is uncertain. This CDR3 has 13 amino acids. V was cut by 2 bases and J by 4 bases, with 8 bases left in between. Germline V gene sequence: CDR1 MNHNY, CDR2 SVGAGI (reference sequence). CDR3 region: CASSYLGSTEAFF. Written as DNA, the CDR3 is TGTGCCAGCAGTTACCTTGGGAGCACTGAAGCTTTCTTT.